Detailed here is one TCR beta chain. PCR used 60 Vbeta primers and 13 Jbeta primers. Produced via immunoSEQ multiplex PCR; TCRdb's table is partial and in-frame only. The table has about 160,000 clones, around 80% seen once. This entry comes from a study of cytomegalovirus exposure and HLA in healthy donors. The V segment lost 2 bases and the J segment 9 bases; nucleotides outside the gene matches: 5. CDR1 is SGHRS, CDR2 YFSETQ, per germline. The CDR3 totals 14 residues. The clonotype originates from a male donor in good health and CMV-seropositive. The sample taken for sequencing was PBMCs. This chain uses TRBV5-1 with TRBJ2-1, with 10 bases matching TRBD2. CDR3 nucleotides: TGCGCCAGCAGCTTCCTAGCGGGAGATCCTGAGCAGTTCTTC. Protein product: CASSFLAGDPEQFF.